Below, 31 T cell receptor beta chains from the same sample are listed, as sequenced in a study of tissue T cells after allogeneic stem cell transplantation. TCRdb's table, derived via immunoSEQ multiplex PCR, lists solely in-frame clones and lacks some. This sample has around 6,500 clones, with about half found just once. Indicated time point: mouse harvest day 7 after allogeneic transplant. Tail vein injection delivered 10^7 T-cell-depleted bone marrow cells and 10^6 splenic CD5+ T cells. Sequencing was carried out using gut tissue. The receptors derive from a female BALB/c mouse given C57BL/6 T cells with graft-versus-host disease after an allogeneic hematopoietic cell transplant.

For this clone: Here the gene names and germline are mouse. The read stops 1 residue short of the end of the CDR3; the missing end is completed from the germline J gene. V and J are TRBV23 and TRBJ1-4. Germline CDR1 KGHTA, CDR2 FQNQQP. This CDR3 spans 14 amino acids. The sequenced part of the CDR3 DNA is TGCTCCAGCAGTCAACGGACTTCCAACGAAAGATTATTT. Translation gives CSSSQRTSNERLF. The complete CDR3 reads CSSSQRTSNERLFF.

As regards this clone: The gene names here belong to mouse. This chain's CDR3 is CASSLQGRYSPLYF. Partial CDR3 DNA: TGTGCCAGCAGTCTGCAGGGGAGATATTCGCCCCTCTAC. This chain connects TRBV26 to TRBJ1-6; maybe TRBD1 (6 bases). The CDR3 goes on 1 residue after the read ends, and that part is filled in from the germline J gene. TRBJ1-6 is identified as an open reading frame with a role that is uncertain. The germline CDR1 and CDR2 sequences are KGHPV and FQNQEV (reference sequence). V was cut by 2 bases and J by 8 bases, with 10 bases left in between. The CDR3 has 14 amino acids.

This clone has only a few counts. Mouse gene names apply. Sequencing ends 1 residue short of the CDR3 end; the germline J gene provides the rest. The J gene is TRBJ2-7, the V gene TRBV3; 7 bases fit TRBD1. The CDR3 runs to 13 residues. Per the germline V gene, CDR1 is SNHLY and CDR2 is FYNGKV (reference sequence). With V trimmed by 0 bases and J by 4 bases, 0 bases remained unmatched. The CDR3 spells CASSLADRYEQYF. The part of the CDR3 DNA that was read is TGTGCCAGCAGCTTAGCGGACAGGTATGAACAGTAC.

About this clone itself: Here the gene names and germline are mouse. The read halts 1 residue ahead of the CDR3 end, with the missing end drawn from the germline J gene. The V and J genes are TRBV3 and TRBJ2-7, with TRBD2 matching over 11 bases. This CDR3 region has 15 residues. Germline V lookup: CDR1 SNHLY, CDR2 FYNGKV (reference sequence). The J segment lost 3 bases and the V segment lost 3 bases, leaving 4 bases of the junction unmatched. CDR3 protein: CASSFPGLGVYEQYF. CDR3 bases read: TGTGCCAGCAGCTTTCCGGGACTGGGGGTCTATGAACAGTAC.

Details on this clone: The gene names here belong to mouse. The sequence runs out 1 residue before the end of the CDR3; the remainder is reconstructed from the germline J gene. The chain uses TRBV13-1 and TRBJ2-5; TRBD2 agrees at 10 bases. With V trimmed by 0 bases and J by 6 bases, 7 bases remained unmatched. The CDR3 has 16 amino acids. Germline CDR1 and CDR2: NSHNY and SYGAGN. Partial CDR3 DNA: TGTGCCAGCAGTGATGCAGGCTGGGGGGGCATGGACACCCAGTAC. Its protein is CASSDAGWGGMDTQY. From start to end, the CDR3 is CASSDAGWGGMDTQYF.

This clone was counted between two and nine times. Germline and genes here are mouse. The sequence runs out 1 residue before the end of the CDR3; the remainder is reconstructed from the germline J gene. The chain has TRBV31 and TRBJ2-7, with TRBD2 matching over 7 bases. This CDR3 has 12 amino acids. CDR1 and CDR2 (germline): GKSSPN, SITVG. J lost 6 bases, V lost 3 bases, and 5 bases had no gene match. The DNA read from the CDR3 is TGTGCCTGGAGCCCCGGGACTGTTGAACAGTAC. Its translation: CAWSPGTVEQY. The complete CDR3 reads CAWSPGTVEQYF.

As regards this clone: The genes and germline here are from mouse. This CDR3 is CASSLSGPSSYEQYF. The DNA read from the CDR3 is TGTGCCAGCAGCTTATCAGGGCCTAGCTCCTATGAACAGTAC. The rearrangement uses TRBV3 and TRBJ2-7, with a tentative D call TRBD1 (5 bases). The read comes to an end 1 residue before the CDR3 does, leaving the germline J gene to fill in the end. CDR3 size: 15 residues. V dropped 2 bases and J dropped 0 bases, with 11 bases sitting between them. CDR1 is SNHLY, CDR2 FYNGKV, per germline (reference sequence).

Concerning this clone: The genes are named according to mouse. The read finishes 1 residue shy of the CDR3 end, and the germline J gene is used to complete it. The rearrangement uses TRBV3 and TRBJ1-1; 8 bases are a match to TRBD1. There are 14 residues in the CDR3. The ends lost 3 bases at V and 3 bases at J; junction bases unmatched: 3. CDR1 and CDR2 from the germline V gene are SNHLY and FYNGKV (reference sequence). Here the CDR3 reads CASSFRGRDTEVFF. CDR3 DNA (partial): TGTGCCAGCAGCTTCAGGGGGCGCGACACAGAAGTCTTC.

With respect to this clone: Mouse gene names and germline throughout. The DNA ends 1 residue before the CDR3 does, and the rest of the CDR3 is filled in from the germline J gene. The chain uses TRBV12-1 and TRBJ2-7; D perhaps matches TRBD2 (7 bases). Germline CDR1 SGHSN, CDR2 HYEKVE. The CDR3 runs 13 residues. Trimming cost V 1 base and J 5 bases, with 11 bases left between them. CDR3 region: CASSLRGAHEQYF. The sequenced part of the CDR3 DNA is TGTGCCAGCTCTCTGAGGGGGGCGCATGAACAGTAC.

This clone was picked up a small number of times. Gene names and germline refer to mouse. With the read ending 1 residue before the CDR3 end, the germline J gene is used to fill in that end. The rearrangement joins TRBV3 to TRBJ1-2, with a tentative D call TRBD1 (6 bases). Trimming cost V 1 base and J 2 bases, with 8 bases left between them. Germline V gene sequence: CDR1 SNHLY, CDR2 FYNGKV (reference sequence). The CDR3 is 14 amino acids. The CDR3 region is CASSLDQGNSDYTF. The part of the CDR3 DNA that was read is TGTGCCAGCAGCTTAGACCAGGGGAACTCCGACTACACC.

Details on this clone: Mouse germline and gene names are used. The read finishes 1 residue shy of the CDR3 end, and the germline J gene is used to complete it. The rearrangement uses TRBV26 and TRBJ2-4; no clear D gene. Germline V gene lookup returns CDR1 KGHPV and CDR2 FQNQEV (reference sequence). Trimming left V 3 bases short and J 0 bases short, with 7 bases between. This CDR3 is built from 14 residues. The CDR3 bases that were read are TGTGCCAGCAGTCTAAGGGCTAGTCAAAACACCTTGTAC. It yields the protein CASSLRASQNTLY. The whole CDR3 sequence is CASSLRASQNTLYF.

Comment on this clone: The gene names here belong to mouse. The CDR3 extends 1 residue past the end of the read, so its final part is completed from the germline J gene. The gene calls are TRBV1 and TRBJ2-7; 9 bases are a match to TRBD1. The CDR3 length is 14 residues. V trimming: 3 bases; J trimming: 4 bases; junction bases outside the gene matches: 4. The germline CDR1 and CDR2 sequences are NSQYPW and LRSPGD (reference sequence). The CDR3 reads CTCSARDREYEQYF. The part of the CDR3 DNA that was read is TGCACCTGCAGTGCCCGGGACAGGGAGTATGAACAGTAC.

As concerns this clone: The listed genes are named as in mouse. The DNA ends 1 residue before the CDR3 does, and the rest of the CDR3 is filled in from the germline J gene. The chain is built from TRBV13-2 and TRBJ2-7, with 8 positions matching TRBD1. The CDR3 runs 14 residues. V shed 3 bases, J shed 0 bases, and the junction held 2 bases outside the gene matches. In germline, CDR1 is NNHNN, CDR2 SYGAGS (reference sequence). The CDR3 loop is CASGGTGSSYEQYF. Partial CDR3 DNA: TGTGCCAGCGGTGGGACAGGGAGCTCCTATGAACAGTAC.

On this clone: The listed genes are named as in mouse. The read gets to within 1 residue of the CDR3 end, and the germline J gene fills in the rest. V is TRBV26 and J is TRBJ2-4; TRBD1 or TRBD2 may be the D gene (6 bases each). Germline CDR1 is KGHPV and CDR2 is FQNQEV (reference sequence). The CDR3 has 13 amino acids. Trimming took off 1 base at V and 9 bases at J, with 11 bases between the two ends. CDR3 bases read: TGTGCCAGCAGTCTGTTGGGGGCTTGGACCTTGTAC. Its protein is CASSLLGAWTLY. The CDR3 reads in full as CASSLLGAWTLYF.

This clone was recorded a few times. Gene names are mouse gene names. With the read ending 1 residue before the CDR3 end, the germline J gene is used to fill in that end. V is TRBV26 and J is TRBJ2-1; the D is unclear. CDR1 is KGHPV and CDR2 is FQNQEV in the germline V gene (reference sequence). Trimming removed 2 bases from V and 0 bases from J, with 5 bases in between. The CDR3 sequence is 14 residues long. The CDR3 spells CASSLGVNYAEQFF. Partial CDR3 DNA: TGTGCCAGCAGTCTGGGGGTTAACTATGCTGAGCAGTTC.

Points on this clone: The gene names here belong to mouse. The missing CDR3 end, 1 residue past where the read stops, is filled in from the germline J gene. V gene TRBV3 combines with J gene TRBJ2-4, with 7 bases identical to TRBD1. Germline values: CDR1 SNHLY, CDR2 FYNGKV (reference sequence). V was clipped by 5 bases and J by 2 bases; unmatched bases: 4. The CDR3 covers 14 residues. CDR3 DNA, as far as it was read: TGTGCCAGCAGCCCGCAGGGGGTTCAAAACACCTTGTAC. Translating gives CASSPQGVQNTLY. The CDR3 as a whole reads CASSPQGVQNTLYF.

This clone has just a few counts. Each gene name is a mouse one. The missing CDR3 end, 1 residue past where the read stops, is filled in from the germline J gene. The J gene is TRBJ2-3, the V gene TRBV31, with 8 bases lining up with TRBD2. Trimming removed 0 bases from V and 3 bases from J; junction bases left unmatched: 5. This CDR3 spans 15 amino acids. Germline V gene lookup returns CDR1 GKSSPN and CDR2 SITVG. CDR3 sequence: CAWSLVGGGAETLYF. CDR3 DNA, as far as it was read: TGTGCCTGGAGTCTAGTTGGGGGGGGCGCAGAAACGCTGTAT.

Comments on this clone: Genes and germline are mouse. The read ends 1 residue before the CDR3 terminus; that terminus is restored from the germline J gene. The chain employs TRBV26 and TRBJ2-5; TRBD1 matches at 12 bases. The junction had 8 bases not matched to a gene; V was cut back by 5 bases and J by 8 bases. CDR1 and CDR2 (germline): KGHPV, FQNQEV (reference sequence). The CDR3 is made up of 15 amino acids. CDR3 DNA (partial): TGTGCCAGCAGTGTCCCGGGACAGGGGGCGGTCACCCAGTAC. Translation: CASSVPGQGAVTQY. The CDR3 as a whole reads CASSVPGQGAVTQYF. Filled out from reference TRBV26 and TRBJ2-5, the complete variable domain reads NSKVIQTPRYLVKGQGQKAKMRCIPEKGHPVVFWYQQNKNNEFKFLINFQNQEVLQQIDMTEKRFSAECPSNSPCSLEIQSSEAGDSALYLCASSVPGQGAVTQYFGPGTRLLVL.

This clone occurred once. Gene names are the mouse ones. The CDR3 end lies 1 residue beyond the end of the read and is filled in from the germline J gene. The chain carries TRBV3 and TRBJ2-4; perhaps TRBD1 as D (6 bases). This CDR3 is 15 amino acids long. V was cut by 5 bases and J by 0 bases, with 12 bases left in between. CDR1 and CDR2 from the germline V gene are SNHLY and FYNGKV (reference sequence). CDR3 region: CASSLRGGSQNTLYF. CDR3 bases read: TGTGCCAGCAGCCTCAGGGGCGGAAGTCAAAACACCTTGTAC.

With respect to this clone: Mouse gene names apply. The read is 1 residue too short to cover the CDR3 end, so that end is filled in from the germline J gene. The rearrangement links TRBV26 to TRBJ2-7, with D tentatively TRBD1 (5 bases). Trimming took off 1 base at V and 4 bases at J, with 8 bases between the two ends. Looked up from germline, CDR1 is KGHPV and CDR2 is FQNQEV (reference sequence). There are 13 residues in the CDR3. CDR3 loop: CASSLFQGYEQYF. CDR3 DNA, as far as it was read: TGTGCCAGCAGTCTGTTCCAGGGTTATGAACAGTAC.

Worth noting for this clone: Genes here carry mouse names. This CDR3 is CASSLGDTGQLYF. Incomplete CDR3 DNA: TGTGCCAGCAGCCTGGGAGACACCGGGCAGCTCTAC. The chain links TRBV13-1 to TRBJ2-2; TRBD2 is a possible D gene (5 bases). The CDR3 end falls 1 residue outside the read, so it is completed with the germline J gene. Germline CDR1 is NSHNY and CDR2 is SYGAGN. V was shortened by 5 bases and J by 3 bases, with 8 bases between the two germline ends. The CDR3 length is 13 residues.

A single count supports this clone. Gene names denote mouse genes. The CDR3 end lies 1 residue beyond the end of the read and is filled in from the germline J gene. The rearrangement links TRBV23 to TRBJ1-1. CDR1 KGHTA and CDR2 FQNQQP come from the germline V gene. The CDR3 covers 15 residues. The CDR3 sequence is CSSSQSGGRDTEVFF. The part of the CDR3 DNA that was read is TGCTCCAGCAGTCAATCGGGCGGAAGAGACACAGAAGTCTTC.

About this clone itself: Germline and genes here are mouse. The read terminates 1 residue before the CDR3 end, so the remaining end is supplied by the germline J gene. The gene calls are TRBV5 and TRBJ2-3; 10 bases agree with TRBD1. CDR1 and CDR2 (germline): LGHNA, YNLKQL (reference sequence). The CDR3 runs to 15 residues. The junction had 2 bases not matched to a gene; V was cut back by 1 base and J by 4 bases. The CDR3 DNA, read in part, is TGTGCCAGCAGCCAAGCGGGACAGGGGACAGAAACGCTGTAT. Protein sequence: CASSQAGQGTETLY. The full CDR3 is CASSQAGQGTETLYF.

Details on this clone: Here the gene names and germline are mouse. The sequenced part of the CDR3 DNA is TGTGCCAGCTCTCTCTCAGGGCGTGCAGAAACGCTGTAT. It codes for CASSLSGRAETLY. The complete CDR3 reads CASSLSGRAETLYF. V usage is TRBV12-2 and J usage is TRBJ2-3; possible D gene TRBD1, 5 bases. The read ends 1 residue before the CDR3 terminus; that terminus is restored from the germline J gene. Between the trimmed V and J ends, which lost 0 bases and 1 base, there was a span of 7 bases. Germline loops: CDR1 SGHLS, CDR2 HYDKME. This CDR3 comprises 14 residues. The complete variable domain, with remaining parts taken from reference TRBV12-2 and TRBJ2-3, reads NSGVVQSPRYIIKGKGERSILKCIPISGHLSVAWYQQTQGQELKFFIQHYDKMERDKGNLPSRFSVQQFDDYHSEMNMSALELEDSAVYFCASSLSGRAETLYFGSGTRLTVL.

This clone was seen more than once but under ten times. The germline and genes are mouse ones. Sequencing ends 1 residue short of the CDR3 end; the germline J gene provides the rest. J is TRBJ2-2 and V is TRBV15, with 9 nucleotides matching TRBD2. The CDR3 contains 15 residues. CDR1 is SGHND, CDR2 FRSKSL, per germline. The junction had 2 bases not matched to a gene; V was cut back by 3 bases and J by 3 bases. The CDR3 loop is CASSFWGGDTGQLYF. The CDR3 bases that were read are TGTGCCAGCAGTTTCTGGGGGGGTGACACCGGGCAGCTCTAC. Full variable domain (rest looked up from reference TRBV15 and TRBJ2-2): DAGVTQTPRHEVAEKGQTIILKCEPVSGHNDLFWYRQTKIQGLELLSYFRSKSLMEDGGAFKDRFKAEMLNSSFSTLKIQPTEPKDSAVYLCASSFWGGDTGQLYFGEGSKLTVL.

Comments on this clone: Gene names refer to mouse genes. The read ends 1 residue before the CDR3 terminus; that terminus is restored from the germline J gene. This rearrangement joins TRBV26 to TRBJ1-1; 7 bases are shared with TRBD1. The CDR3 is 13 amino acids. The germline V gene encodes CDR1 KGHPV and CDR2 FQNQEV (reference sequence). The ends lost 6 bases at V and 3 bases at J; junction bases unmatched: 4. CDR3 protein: CASSRQGHTEVFF. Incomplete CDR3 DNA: TGTGCCAGCAGCCGACAGGGACACACAGAAGTCTTC.

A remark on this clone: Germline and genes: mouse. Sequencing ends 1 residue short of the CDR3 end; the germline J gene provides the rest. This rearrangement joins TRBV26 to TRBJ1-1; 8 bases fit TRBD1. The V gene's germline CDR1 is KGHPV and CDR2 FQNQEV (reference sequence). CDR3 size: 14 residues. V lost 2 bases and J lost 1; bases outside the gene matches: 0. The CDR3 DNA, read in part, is TGTGCCAGCAGTCTGGGACAGGGAAACACAGAAGTCTTC. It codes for CASSLGQGNTEVF. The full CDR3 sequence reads CASSLGQGNTEVFF.

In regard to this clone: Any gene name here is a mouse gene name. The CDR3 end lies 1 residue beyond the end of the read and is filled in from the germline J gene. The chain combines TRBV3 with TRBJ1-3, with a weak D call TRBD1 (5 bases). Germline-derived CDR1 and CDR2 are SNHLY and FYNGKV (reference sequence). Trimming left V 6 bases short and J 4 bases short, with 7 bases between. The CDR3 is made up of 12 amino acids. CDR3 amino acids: CASRGEGNTLYF. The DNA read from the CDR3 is TGTGCCAGCAGGGGGGAGGGAAATACGCTCTAT.

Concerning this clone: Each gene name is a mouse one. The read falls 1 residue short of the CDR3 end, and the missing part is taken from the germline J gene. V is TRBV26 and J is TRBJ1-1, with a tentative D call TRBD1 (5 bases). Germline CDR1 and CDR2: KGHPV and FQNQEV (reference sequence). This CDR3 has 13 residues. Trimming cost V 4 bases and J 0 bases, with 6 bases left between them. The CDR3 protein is CASSRTPNTEVFF. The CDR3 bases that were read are TGTGCCAGCAGTCGGACACCAAACACAGAAGTCTTC.

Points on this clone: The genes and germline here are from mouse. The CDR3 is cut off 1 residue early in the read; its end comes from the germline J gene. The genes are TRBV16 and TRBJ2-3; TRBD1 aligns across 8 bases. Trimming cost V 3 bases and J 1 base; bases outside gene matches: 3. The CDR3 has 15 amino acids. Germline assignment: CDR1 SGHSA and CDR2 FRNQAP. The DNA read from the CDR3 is TGTGCAAGCAGCTTCCAGGGGGCTGGTGCAGAAACGCTGTAT. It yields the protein CASSFQGAGAETLY. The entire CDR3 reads CASSFQGAGAETLYF.

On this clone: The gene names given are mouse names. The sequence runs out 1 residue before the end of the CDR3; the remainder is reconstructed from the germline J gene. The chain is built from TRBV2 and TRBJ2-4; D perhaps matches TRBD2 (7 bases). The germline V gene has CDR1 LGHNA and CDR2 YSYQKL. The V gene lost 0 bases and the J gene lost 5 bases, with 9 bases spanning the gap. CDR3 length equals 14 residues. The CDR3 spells CASSQEGGRNTLYF. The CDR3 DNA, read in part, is TGTGCCAGCAGCCAAGAGGGGGGCCGAAACACCTTGTAC.